A selection of T cell receptor beta chains follows, all from one sample in a study of cytomegalovirus exposure and HLA in healthy donors. Clones were sequenced by immunoSEQ multiplex PCR, and TCRdb holds only the in-frame ones, with some missing. The repertoire has approximately 240,000 clones, 85% to 90% of them found once; the top ten carry about 1%. The sequenced sample consisted of PBMCs. Receptors originate from a woman under 30 in good health and CMV-seronegative. The CDR3 runs from the conserved cysteine through the conserved F or W. Each record gives: J gene, V gene, D gene, clone size, CDR3 protein, CDR3 DNA. The D gene is left open where the match is weak. Clone size appears in some rows only: once, few, many, or a class for an expanded clone.

>TRBJ1-1|TRBV19|-|-
CAVRTLRGTEAFF
TGTGCCGTGAGGACCCTCAGAGGGACTGAAGCTTTCTTT
>TRBJ2-5|TRBV6-5|TRBD2|once
CASNGGGAGETQYF
TGTGCCAGCAACGGCGGGGGGGCCGGAGAGACCCAGTACTTC
>TRBJ1-1|TRBV29-1|-|few
CSVDGGRENTEAFF
TGCAGCGTTGACGGGGGGCGAGAGAACACTGAAGCTTTCTTT
>TRBJ2-7|TRBV7-9|-|-
CSSSPTLGSNSYEQYF
TGTTCCAGCAGCCCCACATTGGGCTCAAACTCCTACGAGCAGTACTTC
>TRBJ2-7|TRBV7-8|-|-
CASSLAPGLVYEQYF
TGTGCCAGCAGCTTAGCGCCGGGGTTGGTGTACGAGCAGTACTTC
>TRBJ2-1|TRBV5-5|-|-
CASSLKGNEQFF
TGTGCCAGCAGCTTGAAGGGGAATGAGCAGTTCTTC
>TRBJ1-3|TRBV18|-|-
CASSPEVAGSGNTIYF
TGTGCCAGCTCACCAGAAGTGGCAGGCTCTGGAAACACCATATATTTT
>TRBJ2-7|TRBV19|-|-
CASSARTIFGEQYF
TGTGCCAGTAGTGCCAGGACTATTTTCGGCGAGCAGTACTTC
>TRBJ2-7|TRBV5-1|TRBD1|-
CASSIAGTDYEQYF
TGCGCCAGCAGCATCGCCGGGACAGACTACGAGCAGTACTTC
>TRBJ2-7|TRBV6-5|TRBD1|once
CASRRTGGYEQYF
TGTGCCAGCAGACGCACAGGGGGCTACGAGCAGTACTTC
>TRBJ1-2|TRBV29-1|TRBD1|-
CSVETGGAYGYTF
TGCAGCGTTGAAACAGGGGGCGCCTATGGCTACACCTTC
>TRBJ2-1|TRBV2|TRBD2|-
CASSETSGLNEQFF
TGTGCCAGCAGTGAAACTAGCGGATTGAATGAGCAGTTCTTC
>TRBJ2-2|TRBV29-1|-|-
CSVAERTYTGELFF
TGTAGCGTTGCCGAGAGGACTTATACCGGGGAGCTGTTTTTT
>TRBJ2-1|TRBV6-5|TRBD2|-
CASRLAGGPGNEQFF
TGTGCCAGCAGGCTAGCGGGAGGGCCGGGAAATGAGCAGTTCTTC
>TRBJ2-3|TRBV30|-|-
CAWSVSSGSTDTQYF
TGTGCCTGGAGTGTATCCAGCGGGAGCACAGATACGCAGTATTTT
>TRBJ2-3|TRBV6-5|-|-
CASSYMSSIDTQYF
TGTGCCAGCAGTTACATGTCTAGCATAGATACGCAGTATTTT
>TRBJ2-1|TRBV7-7|TRBD2|once
CASSSAGTSGTNEQFF
TGTGCCAGCAGCTCAGCCGGGACTAGCGGGACAAATGAGCAGTTCTTC
>TRBJ2-3|TRBV5-6|-|-
CASSLFRGDGTDTQYF
TGTGCCAGCAGCTTGTTCCGGGGAGATGGCACAGATACGCAGTATTTT
>TRBJ2-7|TRBV6-1|TRBD2|few
CASIAGTSDYEQYF
TGTGCCAGCATCGCCGGGACTAGCGATTACGAGCAGTACTTC
>TRBJ1-2|TRBV29-1|TRBD1|-
CSVQQGSSYGYTF
TGCAGCGTTCAACAGGGGAGTTCCTATGGCTACACCTTC
>TRBJ2-7|TRBV4-3|-|-
CASSQDRRDSYEQYF
TGCGCCAGCAGCCAAGATCGCAGGGACTCCTACGAGCAGTACTTC
>TRBJ1-5|TRBV19|TRBD1|-
CASSIDKLQGASNQPQHF
TGTGCCAGTAGTATAGACAAACTACAGGGGGCTAGCAATCAGCCCCAGCATTTT
>TRBJ1-5|TRBV5-1|TRBD1|-
CASSLDTGDQPQHF
TGCGCCAGCAGCTTGGACACAGGGGATCAGCCCCAGCATTTT
>TRBJ2-1|TRBV5-1|TRBD2|-
CASSLAQRGYNEQFF
TGCGCCAGCAGCTTGGCCCAGCGGGGCTACAATGAGCAGTTCTTC
>TRBJ1-2|TRBV15|TRBD1|-
CATSRIRDRENYGYTF
TGTGCCACCAGCAGGATCCGGGACAGGGAAAACTATGGCTACACCTTC
>TRBJ2-1|TRBV4-3|TRBD2|-
CASSQGEGLASNEQFF
TGCGCCAGCAGCCAAGGAGAGGGACTAGCTAGCAATGAGCAGTTCTTC
>TRBJ2-1|TRBV9|TRBD2|-
CASSPRSAGGPREQFF
TGTGCCAGCAGCCCCCGTTCGGCGGGAGGGCCTCGTGAGCAGTTCTTC
>TRBJ1-5|TRBV11-3|-|-
CASRGSIQPQHF
TGTGCCAGCCGAGGGTCTATTCAGCCCCAGCATTTT
>TRBJ2-7|TRBV4-1|TRBD2|-
CASSPSLTSGINEQYF
TGCGCCAGCAGCCCGTCCCTGACTAGCGGGATCAACGAGCAGTACTTC
>TRBJ2-6|TRBV5-5|TRBD1|-
CASSPDRGPAGANVLTF
TGTGCCAGCAGCCCGGACAGGGGCCCGGCTGGGGCCAACGTCCTGACTTTC
>TRBJ2-7|TRBV2|-|-
CASSEARGSEQYF
TGTGCCAGCAGTGAAGCGCGAGGGAGCGAGCAGTACTTC